A selection of T cell receptor beta chains follows, all from one sample in a study of cytomegalovirus exposure and HLA in healthy donors. Method: immunoSEQ multiplex PCR; TCRdb's copy keeps in-frame clones and lacks some. The data contain 150,000 to 200,000 clones, over 70% of them singletons. Sequencing used PBMCs. The receptor set was obtained from a man aged 50 or older in good health and CMV-seropositive. The CDR3 runs from the conserved cysteine through the conserved F or W. The order of the fields is V gene, clone size, D gene, J gene, CDR3 DNA, CDR3 protein. The D gene is left open where the match is weak. Not every row has a clone size; where given, it reads once, few, many or a size class.

>TRBV5-1|few|-|TRBJ2-4
TGCGCCAGCAGCTTGGTGGGGGCAAACATTCAGTACTTC
CASSLVGANIQYF
>TRBV30|-|TRBD1|TRBJ1-6
TGTGCCTGGAGTGTCCGAGACAGGGTCGGACCCCTCCACTTT
CAWSVRDRVGPLHF
>TRBV5-1|-|-|TRBJ1-5
TGCGCCAGCAGCCCGGACCCAGGGGCCTTGAATCAGCCCCAGCATTTT
CASSPDPGALNQPQHF
>TRBV28|-|TRBD1|TRBJ1-2
TGTGCCAGCAACGGACAGGGGCCTCCTAACTATGGCTACACCTTC
CASNGQGPPNYGYTF
>TRBV18|-|TRBD1|TRBJ2-7
TGTGCCAGCTCCTTGGGACAGGGTATCTCTACGGGAGAGCAGTACTTC
CASSLGQGISTGEQYF
>TRBV5-1|-|-|TRBJ2-6
TGCGCCAGCAGCTCCGGGCTAGCGAACTCTGGGGCCAACGTCCTGACTTTC
CASSSGLANSGANVLTF
>TRBV6-6|-|TRBD1|TRBJ1-2
TGTGCCAGCAGTTACTCGCAGGGGGCGCGGGGTTGGGGCTACACCTTC
CASSYSQGARGWGYTF
>TRBV19|-|-|TRBJ1-3
TGTGCCAGTACTAAAGGGGGATCTGGAAACACCATATATTTT
CASTKGGSGNTIYF
>TRBV5-4|-|-|TRBJ2-3
TGTGCCAGCAGGGCGGGGCCGTCAGATACGCAGTATTTT
CASRAGPSDTQYF
>TRBV6-1|-|-|TRBJ1-1
TGTGCCAGCAGGCCCGGGGGGCTTAGGGCTTTCTTT
CASRPGGLRAFF
>TRBV5-5|-|-|TRBJ2-1
TGTGCCAGCAGCCCGGAGACCTACAATGAGCAGTTCTTC
CASSPETYNEQFF
>TRBV10-2|once|TRBD1|TRBJ2-2
TGCGCCAGCAGGGGGACAGGGACTCAATCCGGGGAGCTGTTTTTT
CASRGTGTQSGELFF
>TRBV28|-|-|TRBJ2-7
TGTGCCAGCAGTTTTACACCCGGAGGCAGCTCCTACGAGCAGTACTTC
CASSFTPGGSSYEQYF
>TRBV11-2|-|-|TRBJ2-7
TGTGCCAGCAGCTTCCAGGGCCCCTACGAGCAGTACTTC
CASSFQGPYEQYF
>TRBV20-1|-|-|TRBJ2-1
TGCAGTGCTAGCCCCCTAAATGAGCAGTTCTTC
CSASPLNEQFF
>TRBV7-6|-|-|TRBJ1-4
TGTGCCAGCAGCTTAGAACAATCAACGGGGGAAAAACTGTTTTTT
CASSLEQSTGEKLFF
>TRBV4-2|few|-|TRBJ2-7
TGTGCCAGCAGCCAGGGCCCAGCACCCGAGCAGTACTTC
CASSQGPAPEQYF
>TRBV7-6|few|TRBD1|TRBJ1-2
TGTGCCAGCAGCCCACAGGGGGCGAACTATGGCTACACCTTC
CASSPQGANYGYTF
>TRBV19|-|-|TRBJ2-7
TGTGCCAGTAGTACACACCCGAACACCTACGAGCAGTACTTC
CASSTHPNTYEQYF
>TRBV12-5|-|-|TRBJ1-2
TGTGCTAGTGGGCCCGAATCAGGGAATGGCTACACCTTC
CASGPESGNGYTF
>TRBV7-8|-|-|TRBJ1-4
TGTGCCAGCAGCTTCGGGATAGGGATCGAAAAACTGTTTTTT
CASSFGIGIEKLFF
>TRBV4-2|-|TRBD1|TRBJ1-2
TGTGCCAGCAGCCAAGAATTGGCGGCAGGGGGCTATCATGGCTACACCTTC
CASSQELAAGGYHGYTF
>TRBV11-1|-|-|TRBJ2-1
TGTGCCAGCAGCTTAGCGTCGGTCTACAATGAGCAGTTCTTC
CASSLASVYNEQFF
>TRBV25-1|-|-|TRBJ1-1
TGTGCCAGCAGGAGGAGAGGGTCGTTCGCCACTGAAGCTTTCTTT
CASRRRGSFATEAFF
>TRBV6-1|-|-|TRBJ2-1
TGTGCCGCGGGGTCTCAGGCGTACAATGAGCAGTTCTTC
CAAGSQAYNEQFF
>TRBV5-1|-|-|TRBJ2-1
TGCGCCAGCAGCTTGGGCGACCCCCAAGGGGGGCAGTTCTTC
CASSLGDPQGGQFF
>TRBV5-1|few|-|TRBJ1-2
TGCGCCAGCAGCTTGGTGACGGGCTATGGCTACACCTTC
CASSLVTGYGYTF
>TRBV7-6|-|TRBD2|TRBJ2-7
TGTGCCAGCAGCCCGGTGACTAGCGGGGGTTACGAGCAGTACTTC
CASSPVTSGGYEQYF
>TRBV5-1|-|TRBD2|TRBJ2-1
TGCGCCAGCAGCTTCGGCGGGAGGGCCGCGACTGAGCAGTTCTTC
CASSFGGRAATEQFF
>TRBV1|-|-|TRBJ2-2
TGCACCAGCAGCCAAGATCTGGAAGGCGGAAGATACGGGGTTTGGGAGCTGTTTTTT
CTSSQDLEGGRYGVWELFF
>TRBV4-3|-|-|TRBJ1-4
TGCGCCAGCAGCCAAGACGACAGCCCCCATGAAAAACTGTTTTTT
CASSQDDSPHEKLFF
>TRBV6-1|-|TRBD2|TRBJ2-3
TGTGCCAGCAGACTAGCGGGGAGCACAGATACGCAGTATTTT
CASRLAGSTDTQYF
>TRBV10-3|-|-|TRBJ2-3
TGTGCCATCAGTGTGGGCCCCGATACGCAGTATTTT
CAISVGPDTQYF